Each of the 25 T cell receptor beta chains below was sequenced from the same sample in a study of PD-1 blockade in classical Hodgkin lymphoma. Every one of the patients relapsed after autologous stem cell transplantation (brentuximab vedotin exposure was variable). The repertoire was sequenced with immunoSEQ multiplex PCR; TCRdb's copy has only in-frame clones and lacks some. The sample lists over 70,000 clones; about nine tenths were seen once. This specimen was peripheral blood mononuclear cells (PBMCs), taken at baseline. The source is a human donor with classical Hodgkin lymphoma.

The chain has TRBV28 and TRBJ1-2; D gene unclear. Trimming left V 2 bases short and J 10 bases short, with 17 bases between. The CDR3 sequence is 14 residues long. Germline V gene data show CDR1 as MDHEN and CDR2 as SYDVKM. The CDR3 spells CASSLGQGGWDYTF. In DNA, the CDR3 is TGTGCCAGCAGTTTAGGTCAAGGAGGGTGGGACTACACCTTC.

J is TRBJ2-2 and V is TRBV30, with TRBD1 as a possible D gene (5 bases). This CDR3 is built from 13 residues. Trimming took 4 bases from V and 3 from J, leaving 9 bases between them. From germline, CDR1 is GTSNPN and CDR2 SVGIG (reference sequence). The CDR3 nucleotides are TGTGCCTGGACCTGGACACACACCGGGGAGCTGTTTTTT. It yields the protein CAWTWTHTGELFF.

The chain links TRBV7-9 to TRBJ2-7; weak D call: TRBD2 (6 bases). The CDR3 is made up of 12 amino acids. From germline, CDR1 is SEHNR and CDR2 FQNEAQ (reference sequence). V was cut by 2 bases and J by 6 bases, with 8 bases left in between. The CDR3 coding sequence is TGTGCCAGCAGCTTATCCGGGGGCGAGCAGTACTTC. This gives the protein CASSLSGGEQYF. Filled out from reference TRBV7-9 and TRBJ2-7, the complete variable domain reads DTGVSQNPRHKITKRGQNVTFRCDPISEHNRLYWYRQTLGQGPEFLTYFQNEAQLEKSRLLSDRFSAERPKGSFSTLEIQRTEQGDSAMYLCASSLSGGEQYFGPGTRLTVT.

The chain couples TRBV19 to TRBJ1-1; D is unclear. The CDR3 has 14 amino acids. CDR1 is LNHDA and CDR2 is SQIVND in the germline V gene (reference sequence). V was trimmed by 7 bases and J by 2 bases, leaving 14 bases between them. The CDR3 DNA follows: TGTGCCAGTATAGGCCGGCAGTCCAACACTGAAGCTTTCTTT. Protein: CASIGRQSNTEAFF.

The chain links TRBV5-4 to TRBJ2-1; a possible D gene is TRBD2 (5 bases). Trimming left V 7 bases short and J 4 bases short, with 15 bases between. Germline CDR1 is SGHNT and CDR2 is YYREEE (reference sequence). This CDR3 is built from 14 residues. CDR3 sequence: CASQSGAKYNEQFF. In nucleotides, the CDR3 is TGTGCCAGCCAAAGCGGAGCGAAGTACAATGAGCAGTTCTTC.

The CDR3 bases are TGTGCCAGCAGCGGGACAGGGCATGGCGAGCAGTACTTC. Protein sequence: CASSGTGHGEQYF. This chain connects TRBV7-9 to TRBJ2-7; 9 nucleotides match TRBD1. The V gene end was trimmed by 5 bases and the J gene end by 6 bases; junction bases not matched to a gene: 5. Germline assignment: CDR1 SEHNR and CDR2 FQNEAQ (reference sequence). The CDR3 covers 13 residues.

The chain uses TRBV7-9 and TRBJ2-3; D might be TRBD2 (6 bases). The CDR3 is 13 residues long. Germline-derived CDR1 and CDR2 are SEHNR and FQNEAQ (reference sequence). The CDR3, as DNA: TGTGCAGGGCGAGGCGGGATCACAGATACGCAGTATTTT. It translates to CAGRGGITDTQYF.

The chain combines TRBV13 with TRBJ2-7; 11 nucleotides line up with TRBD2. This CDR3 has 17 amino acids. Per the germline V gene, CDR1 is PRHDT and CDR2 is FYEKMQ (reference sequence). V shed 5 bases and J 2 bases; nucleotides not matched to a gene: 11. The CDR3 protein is CASSTTGTSGGPYEQYF. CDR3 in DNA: TGTGCCAGCAGCACTACCGGGACTAGCGGAGGGCCCTACGAGCAGTACTTC.

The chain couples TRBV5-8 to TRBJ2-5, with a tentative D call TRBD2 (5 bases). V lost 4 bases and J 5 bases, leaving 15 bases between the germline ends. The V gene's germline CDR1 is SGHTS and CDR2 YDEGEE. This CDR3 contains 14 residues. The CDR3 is CASSPPWGAETQYF. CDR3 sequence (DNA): TGTGCCAGCAGCCCCCCCTGGGGAGCGGAGACCCAGTACTTC.

The CDR3 DNA follows: TGTGCCAGCAGTGACCAGTTCCGGGGGCCCACTGAAGCTTTCTTT. Translation: CASSDQFRGPTEAFF. The chain couples TRBV6-1 to TRBJ1-1; tentatively, D is TRBD1 (6 bases). This CDR3 has 15 amino acids. In germline, CDR1 is MNHNS, CDR2 SASEGT. Trimming removed 3 bases at V and 4 bases at J, with 15 bases between.

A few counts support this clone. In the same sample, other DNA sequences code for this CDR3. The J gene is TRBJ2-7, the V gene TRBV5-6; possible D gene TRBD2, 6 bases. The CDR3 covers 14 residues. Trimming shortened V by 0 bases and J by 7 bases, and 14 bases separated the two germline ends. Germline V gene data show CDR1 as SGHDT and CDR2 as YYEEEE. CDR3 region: CASSLGEATAEQYF. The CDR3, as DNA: TGTGCCAGCAGCTTGGGGGAGGCGACAGCTGAGCAGTACTTC.

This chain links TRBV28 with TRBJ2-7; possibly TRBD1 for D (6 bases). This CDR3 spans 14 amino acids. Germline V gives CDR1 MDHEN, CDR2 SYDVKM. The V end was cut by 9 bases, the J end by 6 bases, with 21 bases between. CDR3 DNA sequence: TGTGCCAGTGTGACGTCAGGGGCGCCAGGCGAGCAGTACTTC. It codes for CASVTSGAPGEQYF.

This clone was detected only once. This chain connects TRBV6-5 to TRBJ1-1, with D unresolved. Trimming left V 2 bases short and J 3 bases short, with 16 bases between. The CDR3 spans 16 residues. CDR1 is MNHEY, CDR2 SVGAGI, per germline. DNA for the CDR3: TGTGCCAGCAGTTACGGAGCTTACGCGGTGGACACTGAAGCTTTCTTT. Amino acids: CASSYGAYAVDTEAFF.

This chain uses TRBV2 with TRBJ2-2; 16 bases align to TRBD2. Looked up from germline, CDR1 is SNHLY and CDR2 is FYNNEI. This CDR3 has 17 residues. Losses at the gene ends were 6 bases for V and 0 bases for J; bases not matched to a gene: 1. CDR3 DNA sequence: TGTGCCAGCAGGGGACTAGCGGGAGGGTCGAACACCGGGGAGCTGTTTTTT. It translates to CASRGLAGGSNTGELFF.

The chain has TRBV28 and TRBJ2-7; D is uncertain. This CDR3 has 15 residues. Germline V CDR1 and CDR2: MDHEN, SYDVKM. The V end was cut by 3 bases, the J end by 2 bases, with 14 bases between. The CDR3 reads CASSFRDRMTYEQYF. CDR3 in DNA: TGTGCCAGCAGTTTTCGCGACCGGATGACCTACGAGCAGTACTTC.

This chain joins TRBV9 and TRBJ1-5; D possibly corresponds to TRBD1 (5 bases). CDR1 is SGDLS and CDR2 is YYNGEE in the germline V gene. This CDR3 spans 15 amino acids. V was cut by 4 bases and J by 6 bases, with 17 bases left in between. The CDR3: CASSLGTVEPQPQHF. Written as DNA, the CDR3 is TGTGCCAGCAGCCTCGGGACCGTCGAGCCTCAGCCCCAGCATTTT.

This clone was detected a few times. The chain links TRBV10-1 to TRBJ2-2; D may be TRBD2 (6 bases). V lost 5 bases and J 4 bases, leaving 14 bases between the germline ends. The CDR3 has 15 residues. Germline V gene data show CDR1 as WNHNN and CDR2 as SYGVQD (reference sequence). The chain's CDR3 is CASSFDLGSTGELFF. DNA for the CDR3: TGCGCCAGCAGTTTCGACCTCGGGAGCACCGGGGAGCTGTTTTTT.

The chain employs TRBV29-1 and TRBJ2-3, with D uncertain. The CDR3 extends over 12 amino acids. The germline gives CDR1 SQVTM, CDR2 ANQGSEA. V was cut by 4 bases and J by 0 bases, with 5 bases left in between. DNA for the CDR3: TGCAGCGTTGTCGCGAGCACAGATACGCAGTATTTT. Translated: CSVVASTDTQYF.

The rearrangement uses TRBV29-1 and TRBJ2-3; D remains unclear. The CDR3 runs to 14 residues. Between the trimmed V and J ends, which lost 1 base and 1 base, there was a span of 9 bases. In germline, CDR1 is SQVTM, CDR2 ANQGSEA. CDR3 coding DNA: TGCAGCGTTGAAGGAAGGGCACGCACAGATACGCAGTATTTT. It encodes CSVEGRARTDTQYF.

This chain's CDR3 is CASSYTRGIGNEQFF. The CDR3 DNA reads TGTGCCAGCAGTTACACCCGGGGAATAGGCAATGAGCAGTTCTTC. The V and J genes are TRBV6-5 and TRBJ2-1; TRBD2 is a possible D gene (5 bases). Germline V gives CDR1 MNHEY, CDR2 SVGAGI. The CDR3 length is 15 residues. Trimming stripped 2 bases from V and 6 bases from J, with 14 bases between.

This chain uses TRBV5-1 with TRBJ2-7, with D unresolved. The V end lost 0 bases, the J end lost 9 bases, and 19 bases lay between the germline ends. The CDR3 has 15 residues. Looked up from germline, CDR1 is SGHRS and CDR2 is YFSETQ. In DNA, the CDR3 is TGCGCCAGCAGCTTGGAGTGGGAAGATACGATTGGGCAGTACTTC. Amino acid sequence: CASSLEWEDTIGQYF.

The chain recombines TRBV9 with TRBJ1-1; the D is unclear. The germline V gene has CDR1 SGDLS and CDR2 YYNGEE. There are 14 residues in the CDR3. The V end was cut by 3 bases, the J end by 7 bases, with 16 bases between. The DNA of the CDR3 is TGTGCCAGCAGCGGGACGAACACGGACGGTGAAGCTTTCTTT. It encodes CASSGTNTDGEAFF.

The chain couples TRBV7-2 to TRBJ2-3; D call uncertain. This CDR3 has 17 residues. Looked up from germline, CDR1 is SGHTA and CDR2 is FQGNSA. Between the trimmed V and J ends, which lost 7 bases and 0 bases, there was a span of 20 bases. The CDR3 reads CASNGEVTPPSTDTQYF. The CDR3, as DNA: TGTGCCAGCAACGGAGAGGTCACTCCCCCTAGCACAGATACGCAGTATTTT.

The CDR3 is CASTDQRGGHEQYF. The CDR3 DNA sequence: TGTGCCAGTACCGACCAACGGGGGGGGCACGAGCAGTACTTC. V is TRBV19 and J is TRBJ2-7, with TRBD2 identical over 8 bases. V lost 7 bases, J lost 5 bases, and 10 bases stayed unmatched. Per germline, CDR1 LNHDA and CDR2 SQIVND (reference sequence). The CDR3 spans 14 residues.

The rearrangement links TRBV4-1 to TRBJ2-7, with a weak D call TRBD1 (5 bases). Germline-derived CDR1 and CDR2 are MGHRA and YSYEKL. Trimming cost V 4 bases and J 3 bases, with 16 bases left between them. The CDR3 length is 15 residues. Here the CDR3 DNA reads TGCGCCAGCAGCCTATCCAGGGTGGGGAACTACGAGCAGTACTTC. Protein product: CASSLSRVGNYEQYF.